Listed below are T cell receptor beta chains from one sample, sequenced in a study of cytomegalovirus exposure and HLA in healthy donors. The repertoire was sequenced with immunoSEQ multiplex PCR; TCRdb's copy has only in-frame clones and lacks some. This sample has fewer than 80,000 clones, with over 90% found just once. The sample comprised PBMCs. All receptors derive from a woman under 30 in good health and CMV-seropositive. Each CDR3 is given with its conserved first and last residue. Fields, in order: CDR3 DNA, CDR3 protein, D gene, V gene, clone size, J gene. D genes are given only for firm matches. A row's size may be missing; if present it is once, few, many or a size class.

CDR3 DNA: TGTGCCAGCAGCTTAGGTAGCGAGGGGGTCCAAGAGACCCAGTACTTC
CDR3 protein: CASSLGSEGVQETQYF
D gene: -
V gene: TRBV13
clone size: -
J gene: TRBJ2-5

CDR3 DNA: TGTGCCAGCAGCGAGGGCGCAGATACGCAGTATTTT
CDR3 protein: CASSEGADTQYF
D gene: -
V gene: TRBV7-2
clone size: -
J gene: TRBJ2-3

CDR3 DNA: TGCGCCAGCAGCCGAGGACAGGGAGGGGCGAATCAGCCCCAGCATTTT
CDR3 protein: CASSRGQGGANQPQHF
D gene: TRBD1
V gene: TRBV4-1
clone size: -
J gene: TRBJ1-5

CDR3 DNA: TGCGCCAGCAGTGAGTCGGGACTAGAGACAGATACGCAGTATTTT
CDR3 protein: CASSESGLETDTQYF
D gene: TRBD2
V gene: TRBV10-1
clone size: -
J gene: TRBJ2-3

CDR3 DNA: TGTGCCAGCAGTTATAATGTGGGAGGGCCTTACGAGCAGTACTTC
CDR3 protein: CASSYNVGGPYEQYF
D gene: TRBD2
V gene: TRBV6-6
clone size: -
J gene: TRBJ2-7

CDR3 DNA: TGTGCCAGCAGGGAGACAGGCTCCTACGAGCAGTACTTC
CDR3 protein: CASRETGSYEQYF
D gene: -
V gene: TRBV11-3
clone size: once
J gene: TRBJ2-7

CDR3 DNA: TGTGCCAGCAGCTTATCGGCTAGCGGGAGAGAAGGGGAGACCCAGTACTTC
CDR3 protein: CASSLSASGREGETQYF
D gene: TRBD2
V gene: TRBV7-9
clone size: -
J gene: TRBJ2-5

CDR3 DNA: TGTGCCAGCAGTTTCCGGGACTCCCCCTACGAGCAGTACTTC
CDR3 protein: CASSFRDSPYEQYF
D gene: -
V gene: TRBV28
clone size: once
J gene: TRBJ2-7

CDR3 DNA: TGTGCCAGCAATCCAGGGGGCGAGGGGACTGAAGCTTTCTTT
CDR3 protein: CASNPGGEGTEAFF
D gene: TRBD1
V gene: TRBV6-5
clone size: -
J gene: TRBJ1-1

CDR3 DNA: TGTGCCTGGAAGACAGCCCAAGAGACCCAGTACTTC
CDR3 protein: CAWKTAQETQYF
D gene: -
V gene: TRBV30
clone size: -
J gene: TRBJ2-5

CDR3 DNA: TGTGCCAGCAAGTCCGACAGCCTAACCGGGGAGCTGTTTTTT
CDR3 protein: CASKSDSLTGELFF
D gene: -
V gene: TRBV7-9
clone size: -
J gene: TRBJ2-2

CDR3 DNA: TGTGCCAGCAGCTACGCCGGGACAGGGGTTGTCTCCTACAATGAGCAGTTCTTC
CDR3 protein: CASSYAGTGVVSYNEQFF
D gene: TRBD1
V gene: TRBV5-6
clone size: -
J gene: TRBJ2-1

CDR3 DNA: TGTGCCAGCAGCTTAGATATGGGAGCGGGTATGGGGGTATACGAGCAGTACTTC
CDR3 protein: CASSLDMGAGMGVYEQYF
D gene: -
V gene: TRBV11-2
clone size: -
J gene: TRBJ2-7